This T cell receptor beta chain was captured by sequencing in a study of CD8+CD57+ T cells in acquired aplastic anemia. Profiling of TCR beta VDJ combinations and CDR3 sequences used genomic DNA as template. Via MiXCR, TCRdb re-called the reads, giving one row per CDR3 protein. This sample has some 200,000 distinct CDR3 sequences; roughly 50% occur once, and the top ten carry approximately 20%. Study observations and caveats: The CD8+ Simpson's diversity of patients and controls was not significantly different. Both patients and controls carried the same twenty-nine CD8+ CDR3 sequences.

At least ten counts were recorded for this clonotype. Antigen: not known. An expansion of CD8+CD57+ cells by flow cytometry had been shown in patients chosen for sequencing. Severe acquired aplastic anemia was the diagnosis recorded for all patients. V lost 4 bases and J lost 7, with 17 bases in between. This CDR3 region has 14 residues. Germline values: CDR1 SGHTA, CDR2 FQGTGA. Sequenced input: sorted CD4+, CD8+, or CD8+CD57+ T cells (not recorded which) from PBMCs. The chain uses TRBV7-3 and TRBJ2-7; D gene unclear. This clonotype was obtained from a human donor with aplastic anemia. In DNA, the CDR3 is TGTGCCAGCAGCTCCGGCTCCCCCGGCGCAGAGCAGTACTTC. It is translated as CASSSGSPGAEQYF.